The TCR beta chain described here comes from a study of patients and donors after allogeneic stem cell transplantation. In TCRdb, the RT-PCR reads were re-called with MiXCR into one record per CDR3 protein. This table holds about 410,000 distinct CDR3 sequences, approximately 16% found once. V was clipped by 2 bases and J by 1 base; unmatched bases: 11. The germline CDR1 and CDR2 sequences are DFQATT and SNEGSKA (reference sequence). This CDR3 comprises 18 residues. In its sample, this clonotype was seen many times. The TCR was taken from a human donor who was either an allogeneic HSCT recipient or a stem cell or donor lymphocyte infusion donor (not recorded which). It is not recorded whose cells these are; they may come from a transplant donor. Sequences were obtained from blood, either unsorted or a sorted T cell fraction (not recorded which). This chain joins TRBV20-1 and TRBJ2-3; 11 bases are shared with TRBD1. CDR3 bases: TGCAGTGCTAGACCTGGACAGGGGGCCGAGCATGGCACAGATACGCAGTATTTT. The encoded protein is CSARPGQGAEHGTDTQYF.